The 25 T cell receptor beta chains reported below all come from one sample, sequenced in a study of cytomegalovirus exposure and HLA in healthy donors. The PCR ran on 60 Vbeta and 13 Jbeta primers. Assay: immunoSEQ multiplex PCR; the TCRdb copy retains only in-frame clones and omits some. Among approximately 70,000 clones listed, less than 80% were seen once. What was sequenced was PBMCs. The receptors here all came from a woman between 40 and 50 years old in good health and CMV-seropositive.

This CDR3 reads CASSQGSFGQGGHYGYTF. CDR3 sequence (DNA): TGCGCCAGCAGCCAAGGCAGCTTTGGACAGGGGGGACACTATGGCTACACCTTC. The chain is built from TRBV4-1 and TRBJ1-2; 10 bases match TRBD1. With 1 base clipped from V and 3 bases from J, the junction kept 11 bases outside the gene matches. The germline V gene has CDR1 MGHRA and CDR2 YSYEKL. There are 18 residues in the CDR3.

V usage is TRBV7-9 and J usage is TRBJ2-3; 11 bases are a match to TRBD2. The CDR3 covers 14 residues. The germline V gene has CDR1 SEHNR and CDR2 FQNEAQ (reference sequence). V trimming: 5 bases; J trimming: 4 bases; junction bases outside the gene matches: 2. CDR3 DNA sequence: TGTGCCAGCAGCGTGGGACTAGCGGCAGATACGCAGTATTTT. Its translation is CASSVGLAADTQYF.

CDR3 loop: CASSIEGQGSQPQHF. Here the CDR3 DNA reads TGTGCCAGTAGTATAGAAGGGCAGGGAAGTCAGCCCCAGCATTTT. The chain recombines TRBV19 with TRBJ1-5, with a weak D call TRBD1 (5 bases). V was pared by 0 bases and J by 6 bases, with 12 bases between. CDR1 and CDR2 (germline): LNHDA, SQIVND (reference sequence). The CDR3 loop spans 15 amino acids.

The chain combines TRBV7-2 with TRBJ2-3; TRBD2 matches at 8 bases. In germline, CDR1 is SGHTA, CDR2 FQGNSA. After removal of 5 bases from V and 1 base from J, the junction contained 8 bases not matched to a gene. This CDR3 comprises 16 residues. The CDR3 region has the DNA TGTGCCAGCAGCCCCCTGAGCGGGAGAGGCACAGATACGCAGTATTTT. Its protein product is CASSPLSGRGTDTQYF.

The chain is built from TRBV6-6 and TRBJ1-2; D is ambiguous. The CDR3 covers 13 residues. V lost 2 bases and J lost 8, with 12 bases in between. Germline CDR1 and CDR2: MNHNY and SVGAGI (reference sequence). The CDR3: CASSYEWEGGYTF. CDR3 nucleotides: TGTGCCAGCAGTTACGAGTGGGAGGGCGGCTACACCTTC.

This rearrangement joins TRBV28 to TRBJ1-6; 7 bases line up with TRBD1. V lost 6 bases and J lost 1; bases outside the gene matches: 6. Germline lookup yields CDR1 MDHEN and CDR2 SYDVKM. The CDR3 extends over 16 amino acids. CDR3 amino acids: CASRDRVRSYNSPLHF. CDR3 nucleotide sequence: TGTGCCAGCAGAGACAGGGTGCGTTCCTATAATTCACCCCTCCACTTT.

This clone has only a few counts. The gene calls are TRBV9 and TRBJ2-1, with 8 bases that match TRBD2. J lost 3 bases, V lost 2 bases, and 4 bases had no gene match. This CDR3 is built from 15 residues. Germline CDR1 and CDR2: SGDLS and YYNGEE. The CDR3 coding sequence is TGTGCCAGCAGCGTTAGCGGGGAAAACTACAATGAGCAGTTCTTC. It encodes CASSVSGENYNEQFF.

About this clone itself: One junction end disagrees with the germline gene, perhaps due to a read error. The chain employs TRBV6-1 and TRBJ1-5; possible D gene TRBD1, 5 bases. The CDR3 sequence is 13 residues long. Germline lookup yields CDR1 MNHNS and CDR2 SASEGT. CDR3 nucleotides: TGTGCCAGCACCGACAGATACTCTCAGGCCCAGCATTTT. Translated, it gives CASTDRYSQAQHF.

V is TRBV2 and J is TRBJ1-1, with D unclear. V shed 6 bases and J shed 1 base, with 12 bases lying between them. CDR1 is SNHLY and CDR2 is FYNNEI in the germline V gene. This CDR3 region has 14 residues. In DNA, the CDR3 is TGTGCCAGCAGCGGGTACGGAAGGAACACTGAAGCTTTCTTT. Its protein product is CASSGYGRNTEAFF.

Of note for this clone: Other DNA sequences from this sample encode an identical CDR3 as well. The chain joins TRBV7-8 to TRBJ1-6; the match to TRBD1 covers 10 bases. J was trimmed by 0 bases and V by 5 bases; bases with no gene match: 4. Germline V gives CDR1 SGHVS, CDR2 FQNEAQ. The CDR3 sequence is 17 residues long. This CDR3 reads CASSPRTGGSYNSPLHF. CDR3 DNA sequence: TGTGCCAGCAGCCCTCGGACAGGGGGCTCCTATAATTCACCCCTCCACTTT.

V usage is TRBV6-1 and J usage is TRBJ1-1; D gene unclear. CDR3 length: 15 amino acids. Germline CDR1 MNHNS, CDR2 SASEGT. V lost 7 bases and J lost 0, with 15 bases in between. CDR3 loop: CASKEQQLMNTEAFF. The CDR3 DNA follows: TGTGCCAGCAAGGAACAGCAGCTCATGAACACTGAAGCTTTCTTT.

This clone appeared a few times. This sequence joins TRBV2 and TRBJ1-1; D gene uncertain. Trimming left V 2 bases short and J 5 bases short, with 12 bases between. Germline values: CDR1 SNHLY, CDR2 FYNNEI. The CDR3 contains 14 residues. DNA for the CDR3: TGTGCCAGCAGTGAATGGAGGGCTGGAACTGAAGCTTTCTTT. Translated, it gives CASSEWRAGTEAFF.

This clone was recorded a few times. CDR3 residues: CATSRDPSGGAYEQYF. CDR3 in DNA: TGTGCCACCAGCAGAGATCCAAGCGGGGGGGCGTACGAGCAGTACTTC. The rearrangement joins TRBV15 to TRBJ2-7, with 10 bases identical to TRBD2. Germline V gene lookup returns CDR1 LNHNV and CDR2 YYDKDF (reference sequence). The CDR3 runs to 16 residues. Germline trimming cut 0 bases from V and 4 bases from J; bases unmatched to any gene: 6.

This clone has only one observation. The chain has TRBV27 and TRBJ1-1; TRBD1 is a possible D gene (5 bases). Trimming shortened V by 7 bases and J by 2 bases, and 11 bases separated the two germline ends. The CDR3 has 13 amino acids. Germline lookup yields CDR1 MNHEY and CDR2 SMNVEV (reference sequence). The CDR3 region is CASNADRNTEAFF. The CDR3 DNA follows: TGTGCCAGCAACGCAGACAGAAACACTGAAGCTTTCTTT.

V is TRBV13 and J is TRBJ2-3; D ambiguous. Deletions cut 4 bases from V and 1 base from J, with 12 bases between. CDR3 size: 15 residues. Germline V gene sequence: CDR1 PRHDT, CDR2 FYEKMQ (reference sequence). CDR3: CASSSLETRTDTQYF. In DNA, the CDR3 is TGTGCCAGCAGCTCCCTTGAAACACGCACAGATACGCAGTATTTT.

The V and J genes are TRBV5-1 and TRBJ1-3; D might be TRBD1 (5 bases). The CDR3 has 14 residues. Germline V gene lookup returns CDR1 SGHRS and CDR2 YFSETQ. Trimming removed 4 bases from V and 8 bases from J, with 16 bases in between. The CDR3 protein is CASSTGTGGYTIYF. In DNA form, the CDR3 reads TGCGCCAGCAGCACCGGCACAGGAGGGTACACCATATATTTT. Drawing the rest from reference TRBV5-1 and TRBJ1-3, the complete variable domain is KAGVTQTPRYLIKTRGQQVTLSCSPISGHRSVSWYQQTPGQGLQFLFEYFSETQRNKGNFPGRFSGRQFSNSRSEMNVSTLELGDSALYLCASSTGTGGYTIYFGEGSWLTVV.

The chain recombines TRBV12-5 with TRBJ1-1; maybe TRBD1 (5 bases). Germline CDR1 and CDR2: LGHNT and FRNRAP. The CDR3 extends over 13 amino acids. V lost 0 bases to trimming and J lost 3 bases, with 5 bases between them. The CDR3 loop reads CASGLVRDTEAFF. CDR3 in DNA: TGTGCTAGTGGTTTGGTCAGGGACACTGAAGCTTTCTTT.

CDR3 sequence (DNA): TGCGCCAGCAGCGCCGGACTATTAGAGACCCAGTACTTC. Protein: CASSAGLLETQYF. J is TRBJ2-5 and V is TRBV5-1, with D perhaps TRBD2 (6 bases). Germline CDR1 reads SGHRS; CDR2 reads YFSETQ. V was trimmed by 4 bases and J by 4 bases, leaving 11 bases between them. There are 13 residues in the CDR3.

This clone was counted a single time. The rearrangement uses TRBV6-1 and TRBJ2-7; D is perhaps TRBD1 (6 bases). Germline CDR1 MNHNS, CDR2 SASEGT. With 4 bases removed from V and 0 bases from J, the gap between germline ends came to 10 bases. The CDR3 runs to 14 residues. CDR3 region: CASSGDRSSYEQYF. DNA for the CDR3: TGTGCCAGCAGTGGAGACAGGAGCTCCTACGAGCAGTACTTC.

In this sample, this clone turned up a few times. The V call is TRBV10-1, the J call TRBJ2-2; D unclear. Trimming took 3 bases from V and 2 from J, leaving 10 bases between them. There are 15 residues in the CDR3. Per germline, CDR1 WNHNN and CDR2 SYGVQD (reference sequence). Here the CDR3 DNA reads TGCGCCAGCAGTGAACAGTTTGGTAACACCGGGGAGCTGTTTTTT. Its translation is CASSEQFGNTGELFF.

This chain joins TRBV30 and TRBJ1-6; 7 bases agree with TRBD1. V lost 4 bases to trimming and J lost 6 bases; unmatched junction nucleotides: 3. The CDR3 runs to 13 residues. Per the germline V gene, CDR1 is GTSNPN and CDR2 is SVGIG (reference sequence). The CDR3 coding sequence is TGTGCCTGGAAATACAGGGGTAATTCACCCCTCCACTTT. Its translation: CAWKYRGNSPLHF.

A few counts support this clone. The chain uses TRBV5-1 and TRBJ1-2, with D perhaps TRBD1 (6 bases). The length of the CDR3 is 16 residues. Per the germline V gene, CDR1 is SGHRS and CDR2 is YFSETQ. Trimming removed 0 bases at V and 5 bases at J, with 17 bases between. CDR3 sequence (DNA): TGCGCCAGCAGCTTGGAATGGGAAGGACAGCCTTATGGCTACACCTTC. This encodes CASSLEWEGQPYGYTF.

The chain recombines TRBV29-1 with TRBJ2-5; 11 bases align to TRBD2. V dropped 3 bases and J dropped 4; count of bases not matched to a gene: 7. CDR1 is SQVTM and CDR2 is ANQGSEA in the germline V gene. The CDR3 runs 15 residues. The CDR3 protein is CSVEASGTSGETQYF. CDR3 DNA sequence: TGCAGCGTTGAGGCATCCGGGACTAGCGGAGAGACCCAGTACTTC.

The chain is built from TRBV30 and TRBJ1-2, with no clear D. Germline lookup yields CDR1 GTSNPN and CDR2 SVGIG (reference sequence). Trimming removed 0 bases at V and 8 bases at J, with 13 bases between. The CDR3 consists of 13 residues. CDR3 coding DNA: TGTGCCTGGAGTGTACGACTCAACTCGGGCTACACCTTC. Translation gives CAWSVRLNSGYTF.

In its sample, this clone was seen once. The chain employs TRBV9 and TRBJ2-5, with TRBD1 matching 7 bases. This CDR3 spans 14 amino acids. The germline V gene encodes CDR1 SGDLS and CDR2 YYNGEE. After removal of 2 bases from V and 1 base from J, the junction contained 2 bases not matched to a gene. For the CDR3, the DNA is TGTGCCAGCAGCGTCTCAGGGGGCCAAGAGACCCAGTACTTC. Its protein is CASSVSGGQETQYF.